Listed below are T cell receptor beta chains from one sample, sequenced in a study of CD8+CD57+ T cells in acquired aplastic anemia. TCRdb redid the calling of the reads with MiXCR, one entry per CDR3 protein. The data show 150,000 or so distinct CDR3 sequences, under 55% seen once. Sequencing used sorted CD4+, CD8+, or CD8+CD57+ T cells (not recorded which) from PBMCs. The receptors derive from a human donor with aplastic anemia. Both conserved end residues are part of each CDR3. The order of the fields is V gene, clone size, D gene, J gene, CDR3 protein, CDR3 DNA. The D gene is left open where the match is weak. Part of the rows lack a size; the others show once, few, many or a class for expanded clones.

TRBV6-5	many	NA	TRBJ1-5	CASSYFPGVNQPQHF	TGTGCCAGCAGTTACTTCCCAGGGGTCAATCAGCCCCAGCATTTT
TRBV15	NA	TRBD1	TRBJ1-6	CATSRITGAIYNSPLHF	TGTGCCACCAGCAGGATTACAGGGGCCATCTATAATTCACCCCTCCACTTT
TRBV19	many	NA	TRBJ2-1	CASSTQGNEQFF	TGTGCCAGTAGTACACAGGGTAATGAGCAGTTCTTC
TRBV24-1	NA	TRBD1	TRBJ2-3	CATSDLTGGDTQYF	TGTGCCACCAGTGATCTGACAGGGGGGGATACGCAGTATTTT
TRBV24-1	NA	TRBD1	TRBJ1-2	CATSSGQGTYGYTF	TGTGCCACCAGTAGTGGACAGGGTACCTATGGCTACACCTTC
TRBV4-3	once	TRBD1	TRBJ2-7	CACSQVQGYEQCF	TGCGCCTGCAGCCAAGTACAGGGGTACGAGCAGTGCTTC
TRBV25-1	NA	NA	TRBJ2-1	CASNKGDNEQFF	TGTGCCAGCAATAAAGGGGACAATGAGCAGTTCTTC
TRBV13	many	NA	TRBJ2-7	CASTTAAGEQYF	TGTGCCAGCACCACTGCCGCGGGCGAGCAGTACTTC
TRBV4-2	NA	TRBD2	TRBJ2-3	CASSADLAGSTDTQYF	TGTGCCAGCAGCGCCGATCTAGCGGGGAGCACAGATACGCAGTATTTT
TRBV5-4	many	NA	TRBJ1-2	CASSLSLGRITYGYTF	TGTGCCAGCAGCTTAAGTCTCGGAAGGATCACCTATGGCTACACCTTC
TRBV10-3	few	NA	TRBJ2-7	CAIDEGAGEQYF	TGTGCCATCGATGAGGGGGCGGGAGAGCAGTACTTC
TRBV10-3	few	TRBD1	TRBJ1-3	CAISTPLTGAGNTIYF	TGTGCCATCAGTACCCCCTTGACAGGGGCTGGAAACACCATATATTTT
TRBV24-1	few	NA	TRBJ2-2	CATSAWGAGTGELFF	TGTGCCACCAGTGCTTGGGGCGCGGGCACCGGGGAGCTGTTTTTT
TRBV6-1	many	NA	TRBJ2-7	CASSAGTLGYEQYF	TGTGCCAGCAGTGCCGGGACGTTGGGCTACGAGCAGTACTTC
TRBV7-4	NA	NA	TRBJ2-5	CASQGQGLKETQYF	TGTGCCAGCCAGGGGCAGGGGCTAAAAGAGACCCAGTACTTC
TRBV15	NA	TRBD1	TRBJ1-3	CATSIQGAILNTIYF	TGTGCCACCAGCATACAGGGGGCAATTTTAAACACCATATATTTT
TRBV7-9	NA	TRBD2	TRBJ2-5	CASSLGGSETQYF	TGTGCCAGCAGCTTAGGCGGGAGCGAGACCCAGTACTTC
TRBV11-1	NA	TRBD1	TRBJ2-1	CASSSTGTMDNEQFF	TGTGCCAGCAGCTCGACAGGGACAATGGACAATGAGCAGTTCTTC
TRBV5-1	many	NA	TRBJ2-1	CASSLVGETYNEQFF	TGCGCCAGCAGCTTGGTGGGGGAGACCTACAATGAGCAGTTCTTC
TRBV15	NA	NA	TRBJ1-2	CATSILLAYGYTF	TGTGCCACCAGCATCCTCCTAGCCTATGGCTACACCTTC
TRBV3-1	NA	NA	TRBJ1-6	CASSQGPFNNSPLHF	TGTGCCAGCAGCCAAGGTCCCTTCAATAATTCACCCCTCCACTTT
TRBV19	many	TRBD2	TRBJ2-5	CASRLAGSQETQYF	TGTGCCAGTAGATTAGCGGGGAGCCAAGAGACCCAGTACTTC
TRBV12-3/TRBV12-4	many	NA	TRBJ2-7	CASGERGEQYF	TGTGCCAGCGGCGAGAGGGGCGAGCAGTACTTC
TRBV5-5	NA	NA	TRBJ1-1	CASSFMAGATEAFF	TGTGCCAGCAGCTTTATGGCGGGGGCCACTGAAGCTTTCTTT
TRBV6-1	NA	NA	TRBJ1-5	CASSEQSRPIGNQPQHF	TGTGCCAGCAGTGAACAGTCGCGGCCAATTGGCAATCAGCCCCAGCATTTT
TRBV5-1	once	TRBD1	TRBJ2-3	CASSLGQGSDTQYF	TGCGCCAGCAGCTTGGGACAGGGTTCAGATACGCAGTATTTT
TRBV2	NA	NA	TRBJ2-2	CASSVQATGELFF	TGTGCCAGCAGTGTTCAAGCTACCGGGGAGCTGTTTTTT
TRBV2	few	NA	TRBJ2-7	CASKRDYEQYF	TGTGCCAGCAAGAGGGACTACGAGCAGTACTTC
TRBV11-2	NA	TRBD2	TRBJ2-4	CASSLGPRAGGPAKNIQYF	TGTGCCAGCAGCTTAGGTCCAAGGGCGGGGGGGCCTGCCAAAAACATTCAGTACTTC
TRBV5-1	once	TRBD1	TRBJ1-6	CASSLEAPGQPPLHF	TGCGCCAGCAGCTTGGAGGCACCGGGACAGCCACCCCTCCACTTT
TRBV19	NA	NA	TRBJ1-2	CASMDRPNYGYTF	TGTGCCAGCATGGACAGACCTAACTATGGCTACACCTTC
TRBV5-1	once	TRBD2	TRBJ2-7	CASSLDPSGRRGEQYF	TGCGCCAGCAGCTTGGATCCTAGCGGGAGAAGAGGCGAGCAGTACTTC
TRBV6-5	many	NA	TRBJ1-5	CASSYGGRDQPQHF	TGTGCCAGCAGTTACGGGGGGAGAGATCAGCCCCAGCATTTT
TRBV10-3	many	NA	TRBJ2-5	CAISESGSRQETQYF	TGTGCCATCAGTGAGTCGGGTTCTCGTCAAGAGACCCAGTACTTC
TRBV12-3/TRBV12-4	many	NA	TRBJ2-1	CASSLRAYGEQFF	TGTGCCAGCAGTTTGAGGGCCTACGGTGAGCAGTTCTTC
TRBV29-1	NA	NA	TRBJ2-7	CSVEVAGEGAYEQYF	TGCAGCGTTGAAGTAGCCGGGGAGGGGGCCTACGAGCAGTACTTC
TRBV7-6	many	NA	TRBJ2-7	CASSLAVGGAYEQYF	TGTGCCAGCAGCTTAGCGGTTGGAGGGGCCTACGAGCAGTACTTC
TRBV7-9	many	TRBD1	TRBJ1-2	CASSLVAAGGYGYTF	TGTGCCAGCAGCTTAGTAGCGGCAGGGGGCTATGGCTACACCTTC
TRBV11-2	NA	NA	TRBJ1-2	CASSLTESYGYTF	TGTGCCAGCAGCCTGACTGAATCTTATGGCTACACCTTC
TRBV24-1	few	NA	TRBJ1-2	CATSASPQDGGYTF	TGTGCCACCAGTGCCTCCCCACAGGACGGGGGCTACACCTTC
TRBV12-3/TRBV12-4	NA	NA	TRBJ2-1	CASSPIMNEQFF	TGTGCCAGCAGTCCTATCATGAATGAGCAGTTCTTC
TRBV10-3	many	TRBD1	TRBJ1-2	CAISDLTGGGYGYTF	TGTGCCATCAGTGACCTCACAGGGGGCGGCTATGGCTACACCTTC
TRBV10-3	NA	NA	TRBJ1-2	CAIWNRDYGYTF	TGTGCCATCTGGAACAGGGACTATGGCTACACCTTC
TRBV7-2	many	TRBD2	TRBJ2-2	CASSLGGGAPGELFF	TGTGCCAGCAGCTTGGGCGGGGGGGCCCCCGGGGAGCTGTTTTTT
TRBV11-2	many	TRBD2	TRBJ2-1	CASSRPLRRGDSYNEQFF	TGTGCCAGCAGCCGCCCCCTGAGGCGGGGGGACTCCTACAATGAGCAGTTCTTC
TRBV11-1	NA	NA	TRBJ1-1	CASSPPAGGLGGTEAFF	TGTGCCAGCAGCCCCCCCGCCGGGGGGCTAGGAGGCACTGAAGCTTTCTTT
TRBV7-2	many	TRBD1	TRBJ1-5	CASSFGDRGDQPQHF	TGTGCCAGCAGCTTCGGGGACAGGGGGGATCAGCCCCAGCATTTT
TRBV10-1	many	TRBD2	TRBJ2-1	CASSKSGGGYNEQFF	TGCGCCAGCAGCAAGAGCGGGGGAGGTTACAATGAGCAGTTCTTC
TRBV10-2	NA	TRBD2	TRBJ2-2	CASSDPGLAVGELFF	TGCGCCAGCAGCGACCCGGGACTAGCAGTCGGGGAGCTGTTTTTT
TRBV6-1	NA	NA	TRBJ2-3	CASSPWGSTDTQYF	TGTGCCAGCAGTCCCTGGGGTAGCACAGATACGCAGTATTTT
TRBV12-3/TRBV12-4	many	TRBD2	TRBJ2-3	CASSFRGTNFPDTQYF	TGTGCCAGCAGTTTCCGGGGGACTAATTTCCCAGATACGCAGTATTTT
TRBV7-9	NA	NA	TRBJ2-2	CASSPLLGELFF	TGTGCCAGCAGCCCGCTTCTGGGGGAGCTGTTTTTT
TRBV2	NA	NA	TRBJ2-7	CASARGAVYEQYF	TGTGCCAGCGCTAGGGGGGCAGTCTACGAGCAGTACTTC
TRBV11-1	NA	TRBD2	TRBJ2-6	CASSSVAGGKGANVLTF	TGTGCCAGCAGCTCTGTAGCGGGGGGGAAAGGGGCCAACGTCCTGACTTTC
TRBV5-6	many	NA	TRBJ1-3	CASSPVDGSSGNTIYF	TGTGCCAGCAGCCCGGTGGACGGTAGCTCTGGAAACACCATATATTTT
TRBV7-6	NA	NA	TRBJ2-2	CASSRQPNTGELFF	TGTGCCAGCAGTCGACAGCCGAACACCGGGGAGCTGTTTTTT
TRBV10-3	many	NA	TRBJ1-5	CAISESGGANQPQHF	TGTGCCATCAGTGAGTCTGGTGGGGCGAATCAGCCCCAGCATTTT